Shown below are 4 T cell receptor beta chains from a single sample sequenced in a study of T cells in localized non-small cell lung cancer. Clones were read by immunoSEQ multiplex PCR, and TCRdb kept only the in-frame ones, dropping some. Among roughly 76,000 clones listed, around 80% were seen once. The sample here was PBMCs, taken before any cancer treatment. The receptor source for this set is a man aged 35 to 69 with stage II squamous cell lung carcinoma.

The CDR3 here is CASSLTGDGELFF. CDR3 sequence (DNA): TGTGCCAGCAGCTTAACAGGGGACGGGGAGCTGTTTTTT. The chain links TRBV13 to TRBJ2-2; 7 bases line up with TRBD1. V lost 2 bases, J lost 7 bases, and 1 base stayed unmatched. The CDR3 is made up of 13 amino acids. CDR1 and CDR2 (germline): PRHDT, FYEKMQ (reference sequence).

The chain is built from TRBV2 and TRBJ1-1; 10 bases fit TRBD1. Germline V gene data show CDR1 as SNHLY and CDR2 as FYNNEI. The CDR3 sequence is 11 residues long. J gave up 12 bases and V 4 bases, and 2 bases lay outside the gene matches. CDR3 DNA sequence: TGTGCCAGCAGTGGGGGACAGGGGTCTTTCTTT. Translation gives CASSGGQGSFF.

The genes are TRBV7-2 and TRBJ1-3; D is possibly TRBD1 (6 bases). The V gene lost 5 bases and the J gene lost 1 base, with 15 bases spanning the gap. The CDR3 length is 16 residues. In germline, CDR1 is SGHTA, CDR2 FQGNSA. The CDR3 DNA reads as TGTGCCAGCAGCCATAACTCAGGGACATCTGGAAACACCATATATTTT. Translation: CASSHNSGTSGNTIYF.

This rearrangement joins TRBV5-1 to TRBJ2-5; the D gene is possibly TRBD1 (6 bases). The end of the DNA aligns better with TRBJ2-7, so the J call may be wrong. The CDR3 covers 12 residues. CDR1 SGHRS and CDR2 YFSETQ come from the germline V gene. Here the CDR3 DNA reads TGCGCCAGCAGGGCCGGGACAACCGAGCAGTACTTC. Amino acid sequence: CASRAGTTEQYF.